The clone carrying this TCR beta chain came up once. Its antigen is unknown. Each donor's status was that of a healthy bone marrow donor. The PCR contained 60 Vbeta and 13 Jbeta primers. Only in-frame clones appear in the TCRdb table, and some are missing; sequencing was by immunoSEQ multiplex PCR. The profile shows fewer than 200,000 clones, roughly 84% of them singletons. This entry is derived from a study of cytomegalovirus exposure and HLA in healthy donors. Study details: Among 150 million to 200 million T cells, an earlier analysis found 117 million unique TCR beta sequences.

Study-wide findings and caveats: Reports indicated that the classifier achieved high specificity and sensitivity in diagnosing cytomegalovirus status. TCR sequences were mostly rare, though some public TCRs occurred in many donors.

Germline V gene lookup returns CDR1 SGHAT and CDR2 FQNNGV. The trim removed 1 base at V and 8 bases at J, leaving 8 bases unmatched. The CDR3 has 15 residues. The sequencing input was PBMCs. This TCR was recovered from a male donor in good health and CMV-seronegative. The chain uses TRBV11-2 and TRBJ2-7, with 10 bases that match TRBD1. The CDR3 DNA follows: TGTGCCAGCAGCTTAGTCTCCGGGACAGGGGTCCAGCAGTACTTC. Translation: CASSLVSGTGVQQYF.